Below are 14 T cell receptor beta chains sequenced from a single sample in a study of T cells in Graves' hyperthyroidism and ophthalmopathy. RNA transcripts served as the template for amplifying TCR beta CDR3 regions. HTBI primers were used for first-round RT-PCR of the TCR CDR3. TCRdb re-derived calls from the multiplex PCR reads in MiXCR, one entry per CDR3 protein. In the table there are roughly 110,000 distinct CDR3 sequences, approximately 16% of which are singletons. The sequenced sample was blood. The source of these receptors is a woman between 50 and 59 years old with Graves' hyperthyroidism.

This clonotype was detected many times. The CDR3 region is CAWSTGTSADQPQHF. CDR3 coding DNA: TGTGCCTGGAGTACGGGCACATCTGCCGATCAGCCCCAGCATTTT. The chain uses TRBV30 and TRBJ1-5; no clear D gene. Per germline, CDR1 GTSNPN and CDR2 SVGIG (reference sequence). The CDR3 spans 15 residues. V was clipped by 2 bases and J by 5 bases, with 16 bases between them.

This clonotype was observed a single time. The V call is TRBV5-5, the J call TRBJ2-7; perhaps TRBD1 as D (6 bases). The CDR3 is 14 amino acids. The V gene lost 3 bases and the J gene lost 5 bases, with 15 bases spanning the gap. Germline CDR1 SGHKS, CDR2 YYEKEE (reference sequence). The CDR3 loop reads CASSSSSGVDEQYF. The CDR3 DNA follows: TGTGCCAGCAGCTCCTCGTCAGGGGTCGACGAGCAGTACTTC.

This clonotype was seen many times. The genes are TRBV28 and TRBJ1-1; D ambiguous. The CDR3 totals 13 residues. V dropped 6 bases and J dropped 3 bases, with 11 bases sitting between them. Germline V lookup: CDR1 MDHEN, CDR2 SYDVKM. The CDR3, as DNA: TGTGCCAGCAGGCCTTATAGGGACACTGAAGCTTTCTTT. Protein: CASRPYRDTEAFF.

This clonotype was detected ten times or more. The V gene is TRBV2, the J gene TRBJ2-5; tentative D call: TRBD1 (6 bases). V was cut by 7 bases and J by 2 bases, with 11 bases left in between. Per germline, CDR1 SNHLY and CDR2 FYNNEI. The CDR3 is 13 amino acids. The CDR3 nucleotides are TGTGCCAGCAACAGACAGGAACAAGAGACCCAGTACTTC. This translates into CASNRQEQETQYF.

This clonotype was picked up many times. The chain joins TRBV20-1 to TRBJ2-2, with 7 bases fitting TRBD2. Germline V gene lookup returns CDR1 DFQATT and CDR2 SNEGSKA (reference sequence). CDR3 length: 15 amino acids. V was pared by 6 bases and J by 1 base, with 8 bases of the junction left unmatched. The chain's CDR3 is CSASGASGNTGELFF. The CDR3 DNA reads as TGCAGTGCCAGCGGGGCTAGCGGGAACACCGGGGAGCTGTTTTTT.

This clonotype turned up a few times. The chain joins TRBV9 to TRBJ2-7; tentatively, D is TRBD2 (5 bases). CDR3 length: 15 amino acids. The V gene's germline CDR1 is SGDLS and CDR2 YYNGEE. Trimming left V 0 bases short and J 5 bases short, with 15 bases between. The CDR3 DNA sequence: TGTGCCAGCAGCGTAGTTGGAAGCGGCGGCGACGAGCAGTACTTC. Translated, it gives CASSVVGSGGDEQYF.

At least ten counts were recorded for this clonotype. The gene calls are TRBV5-8 and TRBJ2-7, with D perhaps assigned TRBD1 or TRBD2 (5 bases each). This CDR3 has 15 amino acids. CDR1 is SGHTS, CDR2 YDEGEE, per germline. Trimming pared 4 bases from V and 4 bases from J, leaving 18 bases between. The CDR3 DNA sequence: TGTGCCAGCAGCCCCGATGGGGGTCCCGCTTACGAGCAGTACGTC. This translates into CASSPDGGPAYEQYV.

This clonotype has just one count. The chain has TRBV3-1 and TRBJ2-1, with TRBD2 identical over 13 bases. V gave up 1 base and J gave up 9 bases; unmatched junction bases: 6. The germline CDR1 and CDR2 sequences are LGHDT and YNNKEL (reference sequence). CDR3 length: 16 amino acids. CDR3 residues: CASSQVLAGGPSEQFF. CDR3 sequence (DNA): TGTGCCAGCAGCCAAGTACTAGCGGGAGGGCCTAGTGAGCAGTTCTTC.

CDR3 sequence (DNA): TGCGCCAGCAGCGTACAGGCGGGTCAGCCCCAGCATTTT. Its protein is CASSVQAGQPQHF. V gene TRBV5-1 combines with J gene TRBJ1-5, with D perhaps TRBD1 (5 bases). Germline V gene lookup returns CDR1 SGHRS and CDR2 YFSETQ. The V end lost 4 bases, the J end lost 6 bases, and 11 bases lay between the germline ends. CDR3 length equals 13 residues. Variable domain in full (rest from reference TRBV5-1 and TRBJ1-5): KAGVTQTPRYLIKTRGQQVTLSCSPISGHRSVSWYQQTPGQGLQFLFEYFSETQRNKGNFPGRFSGRQFSNSRSEMNVSTLELGDSALYLCASSVQAGQPQHFGDGTRLSIL.

This clonotype was counted ten times or more. The rearrangement links TRBV10-3 to TRBJ1-5; weak D call: TRBD1 (5 bases). Trimming left V 1 base short and J 4 bases short, with 8 bases between. CDR3 length equals 14 residues. The germline gives CDR1 ENHRY, CDR2 SYGVKD. This CDR3 is CAISELRQNQPQHF. The CDR3, as DNA: TGTGCCATCAGTGAGTTACGACAGAATCAGCCCCAGCATTTT.

This clonotype has ten or more counts. V and J are TRBV20-1 and TRBJ2-3, with D unresolved. Germline V gives CDR1 DFQATT, CDR2 SNEGSKA (reference sequence). This CDR3 has 11 amino acids. The V end was cut by 4 bases, the J end by 5 bases, with 7 bases between. The CDR3: CSATAEDTQYF. The CDR3 DNA reads TGCAGTGCTACGGCGGAAGATACGCAGTATTTT.

This clonotype was detected many times. This sequence joins TRBV12-3 or TRBV12-4 and TRBJ2-1; 12 nucleotides align to TRBD2. After removal of 6 bases from V and 9 bases from J, the junction contained 3 bases not matched to a gene. CDR3 length: 13 amino acids. The CDR3 DNA follows: TGTGCCAGCAGGCGACTAGCGGGAGTTGAGCAGTTCTTC. Translation gives CASRRLAGVEQFF.

The CDR3 coding sequence is TGTGCCAGTAGTATGTCAGGACTAGCGGGAGGCCCTAGCTCCTACAATGAGCAGTTCTTC. This translates into CASSMSGLAGGPSSYNEQFF. The chain combines TRBV19 with TRBJ2-1, with TRBD2 identical over 14 bases. The V gene's germline CDR1 is LNHDA and CDR2 SQIVND (reference sequence). The CDR3 covers 20 residues. V lost 3 bases, J lost 0 bases, and 10 bases stayed unmatched. Using reference TRBV19 and TRBJ2-1 for the parts outside the CDR3, the full variable domain is DGGITQSPKYLFRKEGQNVTLSCEQNLNHDAMYWYRQDPGQGLRLIYYSQIVNDFQKGDIAEGYSVSREKKESFPLTVTSAQKNPTAFYLCASSMSGLAGGPSSYNEQFFGPGTRLTVL.

This clonotype occurred a few times. The genes are TRBV12-3 or TRBV12-4 and TRBJ2-3; tentatively, D is TRBD2 (5 bases). The CDR3 loop spans 11 amino acids. Trimming left V 5 bases short and J 7 bases short, with 7 bases between. CDR3 coding DNA: TGTGCCAGCAGTCGAGGGTATACGCAGTATTTT. Its protein product is CASSRGYTQYF.